These 3 T cell receptor beta chains were all obtained from the same sample, sequenced in a study of blood T cells in healthy people across ages (dated by TCRdb to 2014 to 2015). The library was built by means of 5' RACE. The sample was run on an Illumina HiSeq 2500. A second roughly 7 to 11 cycle PCR used a sample-barcoded 5' primer and a J-beta primer mix. Through fastp at Q25 and MiXCR, TCRdb rebuilt clones from the public reads, retaining in-frame beta chains. Rows are combined by CDR3 protein, so each entry shows the most common genes and DNA. This sample comprises over 1,300,000 distinct CDR3 sequences, almost 60% of them detected only once. The top ten clones comprise about 6.3% of the sample. Sequenced: blood. Receptors were obtained from a man between 18 and 35 years old in good health.

This clonotype was observed a handful of times. The chain is built from TRBV9 and TRBJ1-5; 7 bases agree with TRBD1. The germline CDR1 and CDR2 sequences are SGDLS and YYNGEE. The CDR3 contains 14 residues. V gave up 2 bases and J gave up 5 bases; unmatched junction bases: 4. DNA for the CDR3: TGTGCCAGCAGCGTGGGACAGTCCGATCAGCCCCAGCATTTT. The encoded protein is CASSVGQSDQPQHF.

This chain links TRBV29-1 with TRBJ1-2; 12 bases match TRBD1. This CDR3 region has 14 residues. The J segment lost 7 bases and the V segment lost 6 bases, leaving 9 bases of the junction unmatched. Germline V gene sequence: CDR1 SQVTM, CDR2 ANQGSEA. The CDR3 DNA is TGCAGCGTGACCGGGACAGGGGGCGCGGGTGGCTACACCTTC. Amino acid sequence: CSVTGTGGAGGYTF.

The CDR3 is CASSFASGTASYEQYF. CDR3 DNA sequence: TGCGCCAGCAGCTTCGCTTCCGGGACAGCGTCCTACGAGCAGTACTTC. V and J are TRBV5-1 and TRBJ2-7, with 7 bases aligning to TRBD1. The CDR3 contains 16 residues. The germline V gene has CDR1 SGHRS and CDR2 YFSETQ. J gave up 1 base and V 2 bases, and 9 bases lay outside the gene matches.